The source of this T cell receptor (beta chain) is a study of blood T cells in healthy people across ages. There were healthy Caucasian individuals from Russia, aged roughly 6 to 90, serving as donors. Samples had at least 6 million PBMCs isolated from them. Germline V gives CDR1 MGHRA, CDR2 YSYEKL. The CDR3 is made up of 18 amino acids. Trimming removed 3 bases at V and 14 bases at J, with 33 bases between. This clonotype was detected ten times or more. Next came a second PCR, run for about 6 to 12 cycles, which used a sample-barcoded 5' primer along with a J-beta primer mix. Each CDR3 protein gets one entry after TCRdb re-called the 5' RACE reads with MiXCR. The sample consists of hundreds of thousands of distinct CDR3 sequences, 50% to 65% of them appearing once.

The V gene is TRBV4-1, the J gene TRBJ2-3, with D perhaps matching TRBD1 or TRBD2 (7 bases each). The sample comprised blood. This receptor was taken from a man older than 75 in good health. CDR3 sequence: CASSQGGTALAEHRYAYF. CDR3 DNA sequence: TGCGCCAGCAGCCAGGGAGGGACAGCCCTCGCAGAGCACAGATACGCGTATTTT.